This T cell receptor (beta chain) was recovered during a study of shared clonotypes between healthy human individuals. Overall study findings and caveats: Sequencing depth was expected to influence donor clonotype sharing.

With regard to this clone: The antigen is unknown.

This CDR3 spans 15 amino acids. Germline V lookup: CDR1 MNHEY, CDR2 SMNVEV (reference sequence). Method: immunoSEQ multiplex PCR; TCRdb's copy keeps in-frame clones and lacks some. The sample records some 530,000 clones, almost 80% being singletons. The sequence was collected from a woman between 40 and 50 years old in good health. Some clones in this sample may be carry-over from other donors' samples. The chain is built from TRBV27 and TRBJ2-5; 11 nucleotides align to TRBD2. The J call could be wrong; TRBJ2-7 is a better fit for the DNA end. The sample taken for sequencing was PBMCs. The CDR3 DNA follows: TGTGCCAGCAGACTTAGCGGGAGGGCCGACTACGAGCAGTACTTC. The encoded protein is CASRLSGRADYEQYF.